Listed here is a single T cell receptor beta chain. Trimming took 3 bases from V and 1 from J, leaving 11 bases between them. Germline lookup yields CDR1 SGHDT and CDR2 YYEEEE. The CDR3 totals 15 residues. The sample is drawn from a study of spatial heterogeneity in lung cancer. Time point noted: sample taken at primary tumor resection. The sequenced material consisted of unsorted whole RNA from tumor, nontumor lung or frozen PBMC. One entry per CDR3 protein results from TCRdb running MiXCR on the 5' RACE reads. Of about 92,000 distinct CDR3 sequences listed, 10% to 15% are singletons. This chain links TRBV5-6 with TRBJ2-1; D is perhaps TRBD2 (6 bases). The sequenced sample was PBMCs, obtained at surgery. The sequence derives from a male donor with early-stage non-small cell lung cancer. DNA for the CDR3: TGTGCCAGCAGCTACCGACTAGGTTCCTACAATGAGCAGTTCTTC. This translates into CASSYRLGSYNEQFF.